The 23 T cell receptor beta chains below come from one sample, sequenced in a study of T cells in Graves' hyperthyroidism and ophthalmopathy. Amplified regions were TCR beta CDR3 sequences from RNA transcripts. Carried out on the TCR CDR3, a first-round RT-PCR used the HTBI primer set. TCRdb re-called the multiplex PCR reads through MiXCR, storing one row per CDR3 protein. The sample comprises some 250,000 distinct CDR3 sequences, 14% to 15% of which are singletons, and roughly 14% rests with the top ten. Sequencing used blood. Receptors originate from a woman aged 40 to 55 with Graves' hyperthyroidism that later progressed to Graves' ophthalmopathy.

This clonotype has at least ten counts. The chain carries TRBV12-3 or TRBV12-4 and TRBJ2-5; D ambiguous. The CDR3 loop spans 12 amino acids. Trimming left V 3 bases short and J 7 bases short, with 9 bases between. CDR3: CASSFDEWTQYF. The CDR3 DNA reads TGTGCCAGCAGTTTCGATGAATGGACCCAGTACTTC.

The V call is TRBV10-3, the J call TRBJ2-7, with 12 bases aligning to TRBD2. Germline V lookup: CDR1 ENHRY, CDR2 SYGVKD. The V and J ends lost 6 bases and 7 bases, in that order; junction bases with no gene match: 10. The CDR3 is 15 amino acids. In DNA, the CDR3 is TGTGCCATCAGCCCGGGGCTAGCGGGAGGGCTGGAGCAGTACTTC. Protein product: CAISPGLAGGLEQYF.

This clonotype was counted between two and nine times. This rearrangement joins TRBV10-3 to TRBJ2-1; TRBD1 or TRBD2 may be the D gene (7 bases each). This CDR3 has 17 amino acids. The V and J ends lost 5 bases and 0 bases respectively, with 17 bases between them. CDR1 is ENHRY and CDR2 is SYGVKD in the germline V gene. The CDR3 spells CAISWEGAGSSYNEQFF. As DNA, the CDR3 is TGTGCCATCAGTTGGGAGGGGGCGGGGAGCTCCTACAATGAGCAGTTCTTC.

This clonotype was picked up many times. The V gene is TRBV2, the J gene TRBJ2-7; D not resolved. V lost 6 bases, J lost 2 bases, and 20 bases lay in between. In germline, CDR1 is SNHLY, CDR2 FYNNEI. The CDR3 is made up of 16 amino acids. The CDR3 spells CASSDLPQAVTYEQYF. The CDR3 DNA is TGTGCCAGCAGCGACCTCCCGCAGGCAGTTACCTACGAGCAGTACTTC.

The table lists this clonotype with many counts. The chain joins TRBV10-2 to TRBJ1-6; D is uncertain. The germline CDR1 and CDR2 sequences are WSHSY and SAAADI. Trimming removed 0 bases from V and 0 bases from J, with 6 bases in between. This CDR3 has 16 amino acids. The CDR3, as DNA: TGCGCCAGCAGTGAGTCGCAGAGCTCCTATAATTCACCCCTCCACTTT. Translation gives CASSESQSSYNSPLHF.

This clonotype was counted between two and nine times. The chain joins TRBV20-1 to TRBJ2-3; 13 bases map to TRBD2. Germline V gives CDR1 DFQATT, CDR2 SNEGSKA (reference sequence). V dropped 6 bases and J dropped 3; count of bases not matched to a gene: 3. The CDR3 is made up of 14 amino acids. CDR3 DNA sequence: TGCAGTGCCAGACTAGCGGGAGGAACAGATACGCAGTATTTT. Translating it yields CSARLAGGTDTQYF.

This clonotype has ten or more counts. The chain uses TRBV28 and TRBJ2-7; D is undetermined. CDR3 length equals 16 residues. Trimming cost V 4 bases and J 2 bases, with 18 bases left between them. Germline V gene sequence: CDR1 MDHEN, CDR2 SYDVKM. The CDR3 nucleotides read TGTGCCAGCAGTTCCGCTGGAGCACTCAACACCTACGAGCAGTACTTC. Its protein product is CASSSAGALNTYEQYF.

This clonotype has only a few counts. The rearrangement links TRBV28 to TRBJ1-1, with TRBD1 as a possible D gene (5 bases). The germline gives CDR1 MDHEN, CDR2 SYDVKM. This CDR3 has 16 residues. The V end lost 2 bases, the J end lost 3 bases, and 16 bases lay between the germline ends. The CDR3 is CASSLREGSRHTEAFF. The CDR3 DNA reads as TGTGCCAGCAGTTTAAGGGAGGGGTCCAGGCACACTGAAGCTTTCTTT.

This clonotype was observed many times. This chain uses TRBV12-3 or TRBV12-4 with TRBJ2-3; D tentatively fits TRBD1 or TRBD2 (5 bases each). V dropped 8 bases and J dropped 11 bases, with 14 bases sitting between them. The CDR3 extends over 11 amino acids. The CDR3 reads CASARRDRQYF. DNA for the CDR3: TGTGCCAGCGCACGCCGGGACCGGCAGTATTTT.

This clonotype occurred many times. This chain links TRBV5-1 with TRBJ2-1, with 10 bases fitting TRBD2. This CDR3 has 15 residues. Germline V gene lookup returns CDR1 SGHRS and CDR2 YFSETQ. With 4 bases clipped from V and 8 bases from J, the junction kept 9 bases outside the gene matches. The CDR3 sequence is CASSTAGGPSYEQFF. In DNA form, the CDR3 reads TGCGCCAGCAGCACAGCGGGAGGGCCAAGCTATGAGCAGTTCTTC.

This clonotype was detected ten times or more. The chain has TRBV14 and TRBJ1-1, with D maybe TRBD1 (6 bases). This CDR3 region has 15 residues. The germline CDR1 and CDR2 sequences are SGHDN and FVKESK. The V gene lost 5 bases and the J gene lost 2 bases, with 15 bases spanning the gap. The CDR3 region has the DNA TGTGCCAGCAGCAAATACGGGGGCATAAACACTGAAGCTTTCTTT. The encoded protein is CASSKYGGINTEAFF.

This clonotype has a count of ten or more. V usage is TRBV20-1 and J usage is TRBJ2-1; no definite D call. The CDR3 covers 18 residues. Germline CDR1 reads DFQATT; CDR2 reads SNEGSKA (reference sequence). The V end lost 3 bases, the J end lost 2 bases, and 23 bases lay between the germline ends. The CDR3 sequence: CSASVPGSGQPAYNEQFF. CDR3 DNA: TGCAGTGCTAGTGTCCCCGGCTCCGGGCAGCCGGCCTACAATGAGCAGTTCTTC.

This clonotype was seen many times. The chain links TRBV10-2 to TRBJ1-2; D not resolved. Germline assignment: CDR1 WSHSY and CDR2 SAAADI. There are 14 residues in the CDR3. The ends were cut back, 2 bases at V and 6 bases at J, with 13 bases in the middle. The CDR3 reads CASSEKGLGDGYTF. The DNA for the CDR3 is TGCGCCAGCAGTGAGAAAGGCTTGGGCGATGGCTACACCTTC.

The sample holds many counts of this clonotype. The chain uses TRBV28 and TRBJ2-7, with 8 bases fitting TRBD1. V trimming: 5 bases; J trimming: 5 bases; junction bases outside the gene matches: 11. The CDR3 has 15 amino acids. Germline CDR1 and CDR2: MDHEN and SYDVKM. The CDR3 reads CASSPGARGLDEQYF. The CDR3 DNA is TGTGCCAGCAGTCCTGGTGCCAGGGGGCTGGACGAGCAGTACTTC.

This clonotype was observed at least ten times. The CDR3 region has the DNA TGTGCCAGCAGTCCATCAACCAGGGGGCTCTATAATTCACCCCTCCACTTT. Translation: CASSPSTRGLYNSPLHF. V gene TRBV28 combines with J gene TRBJ1-6; 8 bases align to TRBD1. Germline V gives CDR1 MDHEN, CDR2 SYDVKM. Trimming at V came to 5 bases and at J to 3 bases, leaving 9 bases not matched to a gene. The CDR3 extends over 17 amino acids.

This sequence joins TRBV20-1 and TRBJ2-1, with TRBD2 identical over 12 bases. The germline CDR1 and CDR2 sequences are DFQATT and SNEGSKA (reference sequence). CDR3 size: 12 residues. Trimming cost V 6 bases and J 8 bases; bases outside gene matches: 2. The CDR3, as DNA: TGCAGTGCCTGGACTAGCGGGGATGAGCAGTTCTTC. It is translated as CSAWTSGDEQFF.

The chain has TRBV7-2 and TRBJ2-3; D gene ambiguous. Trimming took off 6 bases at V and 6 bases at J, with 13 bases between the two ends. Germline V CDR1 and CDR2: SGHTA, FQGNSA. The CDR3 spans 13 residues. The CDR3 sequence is CASSMMGYDTQYF. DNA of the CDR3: TGTGCCAGCAGTATGATGGGGTACGATACGCAGTATTTT.

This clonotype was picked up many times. The CDR3 loop is CASSLDVRLAGEDTQYF. The DNA for the CDR3 is TGTGCCAGCAGCTTAGACGTCCGGCTAGCGGGAGAAGATACGCAGTATTTT. This chain uses TRBV11-2 with TRBJ2-3; 10 bases map to TRBD2. CDR1 SGHAT and CDR2 FQNNGV come from the germline V gene. The CDR3 runs 17 residues. The V segment lost 0 bases and the J segment 5 bases; nucleotides outside the gene matches: 8. Supplemented by reference TRBV11-2 and TRBJ2-3, the full variable domain reads EAGVAQSPRYKIIEKRQSVAFWCNPISGHATLYWYQQILGQGPKLLIQFQNNGVVDDSQLPKDRFSAERLKGVDSTLKIQPAKLEDSAVYLCASSLDVRLAGEDTQYFGPGTRLTVL.

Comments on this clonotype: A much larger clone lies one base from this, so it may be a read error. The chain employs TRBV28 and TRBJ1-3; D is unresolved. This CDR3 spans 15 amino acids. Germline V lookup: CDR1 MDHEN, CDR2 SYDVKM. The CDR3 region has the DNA TGTGCCTGCAGTTTAATCCCCTTCTCTGGAAACACCATATATTTT. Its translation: CACSLIPFSGNTIYF.

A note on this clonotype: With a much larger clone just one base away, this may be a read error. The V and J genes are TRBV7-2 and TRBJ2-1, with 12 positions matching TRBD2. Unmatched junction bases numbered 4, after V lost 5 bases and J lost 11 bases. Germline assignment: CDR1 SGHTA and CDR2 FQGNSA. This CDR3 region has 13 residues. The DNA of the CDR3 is TGTGCCAGCAGCATGGGACTAGCGGGCAAGCAGTTCTTC. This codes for CASSMGLAGKQFF. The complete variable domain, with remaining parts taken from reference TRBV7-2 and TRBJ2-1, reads GAGVSQSPSNKVTEKGKDVELRCDPISGHTALYWYRQSLGQGLEFLIYFQGNSAPDKSGLPSDRFSAERTGGSVSTLTIQRTQQEDSAVYLCASSMGLAGKQFFGPGTRLTVL.

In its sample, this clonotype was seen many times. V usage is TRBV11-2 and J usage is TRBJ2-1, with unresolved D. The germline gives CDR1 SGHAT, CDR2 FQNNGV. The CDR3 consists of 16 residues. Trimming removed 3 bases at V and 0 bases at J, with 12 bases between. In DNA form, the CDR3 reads TGTGCCAGCAGCTTCAGGCATCCGAGCTCCTACAATGAGCAGTTCTTC. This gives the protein CASSFRHPSSYNEQFF. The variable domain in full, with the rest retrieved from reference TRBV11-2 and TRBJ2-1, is EAGVAQSPRYKIIEKRQSVAFWCNPISGHATLYWYQQILGQGPKLLIQFQNNGVVDDSQLPKDRFSAERLKGVDSTLKIQPAKLEDSAVYLCASSFRHPSSYNEQFFGPGTRLTVL.

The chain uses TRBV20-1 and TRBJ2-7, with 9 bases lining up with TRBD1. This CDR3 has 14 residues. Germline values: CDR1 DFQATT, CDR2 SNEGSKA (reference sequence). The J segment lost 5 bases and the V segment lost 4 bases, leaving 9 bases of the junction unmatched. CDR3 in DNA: TGCAGTGCTATACACAGGGGGCTCCCCCACGAGCAGTACTTC. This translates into CSAIHRGLPHEQYF.

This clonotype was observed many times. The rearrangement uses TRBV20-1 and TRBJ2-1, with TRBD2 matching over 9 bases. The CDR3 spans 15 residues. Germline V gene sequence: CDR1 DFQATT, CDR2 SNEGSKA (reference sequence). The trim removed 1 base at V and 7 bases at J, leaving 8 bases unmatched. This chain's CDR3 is CSARVRTSVSNEQFF. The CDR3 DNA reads TGCAGTGCTAGAGTTCGGACTAGCGTTAGTAATGAGCAGTTCTTC.